This T cell receptor beta chain stems from a study of OX40 agonist ivuxolimab in advanced cancers. This CDR3 region has 15 residues. V was shortened by 0 bases and J by 3 bases, with 12 bases between the two germline ends. Germline V gene data show CDR1 as SGHNT and CDR2 as YYREEE (reference sequence). TCRdb's copy holds only in-frame clones and misses some; the assay was immunoSEQ multiplex PCR. The repertoire holds almost 85,000 clones, with roughly nine tenths as singletons. The material was CD4+ or CD8+ T cells sorted from blood, obtained in a trial of the OX40 agonist ivuxolimab. The sequence was obtained from an adult with an advanced solid tumor such as melanoma, head and neck, liver or kidney cancer. The chain recombines TRBV5-4 with TRBJ1-2; D perhaps matches TRBD1 (6 bases). The CDR3 region has the DNA TGTGCCAGCAGCTTGGCAGGGGCCAGAGACTATGGCTACACCTTC. Protein product: CASSLAGARDYGYTF.